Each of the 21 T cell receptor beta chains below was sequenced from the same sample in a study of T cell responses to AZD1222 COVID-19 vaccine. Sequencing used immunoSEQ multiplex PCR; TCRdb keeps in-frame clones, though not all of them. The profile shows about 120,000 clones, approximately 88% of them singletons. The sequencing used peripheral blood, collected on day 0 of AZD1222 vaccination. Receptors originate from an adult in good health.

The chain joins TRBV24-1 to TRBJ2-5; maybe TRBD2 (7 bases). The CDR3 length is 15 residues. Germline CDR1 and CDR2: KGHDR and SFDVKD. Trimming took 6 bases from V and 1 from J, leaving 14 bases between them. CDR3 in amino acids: CATSPGGAIQETQYF. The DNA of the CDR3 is TGTGCCACCAGTCCGGGGGGCGCCATCCAAGAGACCCAGTACTTC.

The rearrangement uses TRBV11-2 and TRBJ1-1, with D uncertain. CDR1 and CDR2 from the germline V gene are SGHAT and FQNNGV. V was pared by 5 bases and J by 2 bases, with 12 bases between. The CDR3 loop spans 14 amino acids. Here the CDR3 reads CASSQDGLNTEAFF. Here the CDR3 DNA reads TGTGCCAGCAGCCAAGACGGGCTAAACACTGAAGCTTTCTTT. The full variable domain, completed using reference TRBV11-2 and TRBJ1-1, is EAGVAQSPRYKIIEKRQSVAFWCNPISGHATLYWYQQILGQGPKLLIQFQNNGVVDDSQLPKDRFSAERLKGVDSTLKIQPAKLEDSAVYLCASSQDGLNTEAFFGQGTRLTVV.

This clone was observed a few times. The CDR3: CASSKEETGGLRVRGYTF. DNA for the CDR3: TGTGCCAGCAGCAAAGAAGAGACAGGGGGCTTAAGAGTAAGGGGCTACACCTTC. V usage is TRBV21-1 and J usage is TRBJ1-2; TRBD1 was called by the table and not checked on the DNA. TRBV21-1 is an annotated pseudogene. The CDR3 spans 18 residues.

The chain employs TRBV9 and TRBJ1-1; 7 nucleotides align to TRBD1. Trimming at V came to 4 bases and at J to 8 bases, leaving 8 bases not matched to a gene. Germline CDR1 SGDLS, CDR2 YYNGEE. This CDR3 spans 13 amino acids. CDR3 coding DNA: TGTGCCAGCAGCCCCCGTCCGGGACAGGAAGCTTTCTTT. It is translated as CASSPRPGQEAFF.

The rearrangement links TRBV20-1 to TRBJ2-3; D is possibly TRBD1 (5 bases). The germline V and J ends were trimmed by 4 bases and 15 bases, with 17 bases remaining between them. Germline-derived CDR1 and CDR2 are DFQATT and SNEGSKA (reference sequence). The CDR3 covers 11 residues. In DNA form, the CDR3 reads TGCAGTGCTACCCCTAGGGGCAGGTACTATTTT. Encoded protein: CSATPRGRYYF.

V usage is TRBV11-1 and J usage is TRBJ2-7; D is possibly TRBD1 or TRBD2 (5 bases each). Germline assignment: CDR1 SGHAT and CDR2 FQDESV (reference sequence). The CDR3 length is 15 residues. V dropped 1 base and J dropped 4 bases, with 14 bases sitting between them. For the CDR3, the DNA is TGTGCCAGCAGCTTAGGGGGGACGGGGAGATACGAGCAGTACTTC. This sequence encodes CASSLGGTGRYEQYF.

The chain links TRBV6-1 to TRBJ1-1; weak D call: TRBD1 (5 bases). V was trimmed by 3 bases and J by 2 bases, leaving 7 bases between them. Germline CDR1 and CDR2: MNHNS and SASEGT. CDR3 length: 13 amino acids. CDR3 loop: CASSDRDNTEAFF. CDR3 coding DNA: TGTGCCAGCAGTGACAGGGATAACACTGAAGCTTTCTTT.

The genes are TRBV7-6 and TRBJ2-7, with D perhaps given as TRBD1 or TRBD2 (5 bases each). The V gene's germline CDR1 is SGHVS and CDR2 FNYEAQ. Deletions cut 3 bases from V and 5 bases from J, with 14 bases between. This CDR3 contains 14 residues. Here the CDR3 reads CASSLMGVSHEQYF. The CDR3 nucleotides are TGTGCCAGCAGCTTGATGGGGGTATCCCACGAGCAGTACTTC.

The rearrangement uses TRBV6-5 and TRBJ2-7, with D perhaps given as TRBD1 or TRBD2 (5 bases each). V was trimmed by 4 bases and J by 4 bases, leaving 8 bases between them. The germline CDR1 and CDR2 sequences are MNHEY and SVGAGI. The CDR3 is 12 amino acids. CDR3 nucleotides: TGTGCCAGCAGTTGGGGGAAGTACGAGCAGTACTTC. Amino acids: CASSWGKYEQYF.

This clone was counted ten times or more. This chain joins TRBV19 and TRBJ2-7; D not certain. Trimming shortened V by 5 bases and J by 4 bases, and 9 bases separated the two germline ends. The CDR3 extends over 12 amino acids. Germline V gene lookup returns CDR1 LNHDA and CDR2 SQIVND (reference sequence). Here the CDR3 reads CASSESRYEQYF. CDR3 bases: TGTGCCAGTAGTGAGAGCCGGTACGAGCAGTACTTC. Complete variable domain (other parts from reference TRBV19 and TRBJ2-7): DGGITQSPKYLFRKEGQNVTLSCEQNLNHDAMYWYRQDPGQGLRLIYYSQIVNDFQKGDIAEGYSVSREKKESFPLTVTSAQKNPTAFYLCASSESRYEQYFGPGTRLTVT.

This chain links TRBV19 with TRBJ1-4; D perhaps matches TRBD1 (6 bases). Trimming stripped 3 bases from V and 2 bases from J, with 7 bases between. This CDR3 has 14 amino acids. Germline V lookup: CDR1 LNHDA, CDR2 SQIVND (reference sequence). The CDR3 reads CASSIQGTNEKLFF. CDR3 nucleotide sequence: TGTGCCAGTAGTATTCAGGGGACTAATGAAAAACTGTTTTTT.

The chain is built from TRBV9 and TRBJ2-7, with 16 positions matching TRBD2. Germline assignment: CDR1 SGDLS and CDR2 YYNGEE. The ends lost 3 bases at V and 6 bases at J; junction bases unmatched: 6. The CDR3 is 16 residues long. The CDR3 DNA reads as TGTGCCAGCAGCGCGGGACTAGCGGGGGGGCCACTCGAGCAGTACTTC. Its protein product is CASSAGLAGGPLEQYF.

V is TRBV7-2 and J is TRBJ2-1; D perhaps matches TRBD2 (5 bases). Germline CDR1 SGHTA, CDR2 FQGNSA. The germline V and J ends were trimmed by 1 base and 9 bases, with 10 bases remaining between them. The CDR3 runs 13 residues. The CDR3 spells CASSLGAAAEQFF. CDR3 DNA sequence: TGTGCCAGCAGCTTAGGTGCAGCGGCTGAGCAGTTCTTC. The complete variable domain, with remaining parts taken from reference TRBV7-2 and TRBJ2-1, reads GAGVSQSPSNKVTEKGKDVELRCDPISGHTALYWYRQSLGQGLEFLIYFQGNSAPDKSGLPSDRFSAERTGGSVSTLTIQRTQQEDSAVYLCASSLGAAAEQFFGPGTRLTVL.

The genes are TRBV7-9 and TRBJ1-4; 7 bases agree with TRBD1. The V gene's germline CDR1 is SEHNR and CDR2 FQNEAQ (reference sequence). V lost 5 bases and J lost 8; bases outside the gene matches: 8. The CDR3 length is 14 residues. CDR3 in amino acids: CASSLDRVYEKLFF. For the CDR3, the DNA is TGTGCCAGCAGCCTCGACAGGGTATACGAAAAACTGTTTTTT. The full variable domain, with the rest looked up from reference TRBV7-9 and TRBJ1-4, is DTGVSQNPRHKITKRGQNVTFRCDPISEHNRLYWYRQTLGQGPEFLTYFQNEAQLEKSRLLSDRFSAERPKGSFSTLEIQRTEQGDSAMYLCASSLDRVYEKLFFGSGTQLSVL.

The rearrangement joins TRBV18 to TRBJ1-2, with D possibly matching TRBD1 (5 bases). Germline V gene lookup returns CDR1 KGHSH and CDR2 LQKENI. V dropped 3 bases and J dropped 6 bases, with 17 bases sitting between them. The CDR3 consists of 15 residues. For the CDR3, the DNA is TGTGCCAGCTCACCCTCGGCTGGGGGAAAAGATGGCTACACCTTC. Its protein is CASSPSAGGKDGYTF.

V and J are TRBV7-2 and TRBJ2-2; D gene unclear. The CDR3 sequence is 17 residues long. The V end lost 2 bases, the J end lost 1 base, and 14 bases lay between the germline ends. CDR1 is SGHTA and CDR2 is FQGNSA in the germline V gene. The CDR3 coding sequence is TGTGCCAGCAGCTTAAGTGTTAGACATGGGAACACCGGGGAGCTGTTTTTT. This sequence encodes CASSLSVRHGNTGELFF.

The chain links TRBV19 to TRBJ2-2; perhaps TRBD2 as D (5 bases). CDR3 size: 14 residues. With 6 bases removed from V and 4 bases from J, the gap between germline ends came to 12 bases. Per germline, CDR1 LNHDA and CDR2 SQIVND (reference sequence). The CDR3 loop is CASSAGSGTGELFF. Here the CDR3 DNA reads TGTGCCAGTAGCGCGGGCTCGGGCACCGGGGAGCTGTTTTTT. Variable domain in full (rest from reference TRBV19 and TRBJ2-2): DGGITQSPKYLFRKEGQNVTLSCEQNLNHDAMYWYRQDPGQGLRLIYYSQIVNDFQKGDIAEGYSVSREKKESFPLTVTSAQKNPTAFYLCASSAGSGTGELFFGEGSRLTVL.

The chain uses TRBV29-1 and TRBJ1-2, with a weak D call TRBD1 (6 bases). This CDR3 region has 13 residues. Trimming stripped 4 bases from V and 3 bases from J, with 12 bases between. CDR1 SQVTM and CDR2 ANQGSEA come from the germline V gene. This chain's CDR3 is CSVVGGAHYGYTF. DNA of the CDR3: TGCAGCGTTGTCGGGGGGGCCCACTATGGCTACACCTTC.

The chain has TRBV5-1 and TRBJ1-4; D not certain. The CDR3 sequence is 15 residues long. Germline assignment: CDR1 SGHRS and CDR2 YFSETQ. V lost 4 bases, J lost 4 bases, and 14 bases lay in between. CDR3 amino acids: CASSPWEGSNEKLFF. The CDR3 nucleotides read TGCGCCAGCAGCCCGTGGGAGGGCAGTAATGAAAAACTGTTTTTT.

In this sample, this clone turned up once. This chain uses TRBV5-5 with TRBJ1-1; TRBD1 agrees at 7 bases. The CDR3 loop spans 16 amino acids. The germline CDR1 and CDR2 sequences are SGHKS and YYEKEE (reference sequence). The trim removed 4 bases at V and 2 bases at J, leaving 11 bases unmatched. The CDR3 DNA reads TGTGCCAGCAGCCAGAGGGTCACAGGGGCAAACACTGAAGCTTTCTTT. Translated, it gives CASSQRVTGANTEAFF.

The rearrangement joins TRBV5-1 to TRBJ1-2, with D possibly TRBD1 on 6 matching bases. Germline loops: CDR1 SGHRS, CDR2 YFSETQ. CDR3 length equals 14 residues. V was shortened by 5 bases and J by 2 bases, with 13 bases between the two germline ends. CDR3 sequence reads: CASSSGRGNYGYTF. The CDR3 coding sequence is TGCGCCAGCAGTAGTGGCAGGGGAAACTATGGCTACACCTTC.